These 27 T cell receptor beta chains were sequenced from one sample in a study of T cells in localized non-small cell lung cancer. Measured with immunoSEQ multiplex PCR; TCRdb has only the in-frame clones, and not every one. The data contain over a thousand clones, 36% of them singletons. Sample: lung tumor tissue, taken before any cancer treatment. These receptors all come from a woman aged 35-70 years with stage I lung adenocarcinoma.

The chain links TRBV9 to TRBJ2-3; D unclear. V was pared by 3 bases and J by 2 bases, with 16 bases between. CDR1 and CDR2 (germline): SGDLS, YYNGEE. This CDR3 region has 16 residues. CDR3 amino acids: CASSDSPDALTDTQYF. The DNA for the CDR3 is TGTGCCAGCAGCGACTCTCCGGACGCGCTCACAGATACGCAGTATTTT.

DNA for the CDR3: TGTGCCATCAGCTTGGACGGCAATCAGCCCCAGCATTTT. It specifies CAISLDGNQPQHF. The chain links TRBV6-8 to TRBJ1-5; D is undetermined. CDR1 and CDR2 (germline): MNHGY, SAAAGT. V shed 10 bases and J shed 2 bases, with 12 bases lying between them. The CDR3 extends over 13 amino acids.

This clone is labeled large (0.1 to 1%). The J gene is TRBJ2-5, the V gene TRBV19, with D tentatively TRBD1 or TRBD2 (5 bases each). The germline V gene has CDR1 LNHDA and CDR2 SQIVND (reference sequence). Between the trimmed V and J ends, which lost 6 bases and 5 bases, there was a span of 16 bases. The CDR3 contains 14 residues. CDR3 in amino acids: CASSPREGMETQYF. The CDR3 DNA reads as TGTGCCAGTAGCCCCCGTGAGGGGATGGAGACCCAGTACTTC. The complete variable domain, with remaining parts taken from reference TRBV19 and TRBJ2-5, reads DGGITQSPKYLFRKEGQNVTLSCEQNLNHDAMYWYRQDPGQGLRLIYYSQIVNDFQKGDIAEGYSVSREKKESFPLTVTSAQKNPTAFYLCASSPREGMETQYFGPGTRLLVL.

By share, this clone counts as medium-sized. V and J are TRBV11-3 and TRBJ2-7, with 7 nucleotides matching TRBD1. V shed 1 base and J 4 bases; nucleotides not matched to a gene: 7. Germline V lookup: CDR1 SGHNT, CDR2 YENEEA. The CDR3 spans 15 residues. In nucleotides, the CDR3 is TGTGCCAGCAGCTTAGTTACAGGGGATTCTTACGAGCAGTACTTC. It specifies CASSLVTGDSYEQYF.

This clone counts as medium-sized (0.01 to 0.1%). CDR3 amino acids: CASSRQGADYGYTF. CDR3 in DNA: TGTGCCAGCAGCCGACAGGGGGCTGACTATGGCTACACCTTC. The V and J genes are TRBV11-3 and TRBJ1-2; TRBD1 matches at 10 bases. The CDR3 is 14 residues long. J was trimmed by 3 bases and V by 5 bases; bases with no gene match: 3. Germline CDR1 SGHNT, CDR2 YENEEA.

This clone showed up just a few times. The chain has TRBV9 and TRBJ2-1; tentative D call: TRBD1 (5 bases). This CDR3 region has 13 residues. CDR1 SGDLS and CDR2 YYNGEE come from the germline V gene. V was shortened by 5 bases and J by 4 bases, with 10 bases between the two germline ends. CDR3 nucleotides: TGTGCCAGCAGTTTCGGACAATACAATGAGCAGTTCTTC. Translation: CASSFGQYNEQFF.

This clone is medium-sized by share. The DNA of the CDR3 is TGTGCCAGCAGCCTCAGGACAGGGGGCACTGAAGCTTTCTTT. Its translation is CASSLRTGGTEAFF. The rearrangement uses TRBV11-3 and TRBJ1-1; 10 bases agree with TRBD1. Germline CDR1 reads SGHNT; CDR2 reads YENEEA. The CDR3 spans 14 residues. Trimming cost V 5 bases and J 4 bases; bases outside gene matches: 4.

This clone was observed a few times. The chain couples TRBV6-8 to TRBJ1-1; the D gene is possibly TRBD1 (5 bases). CDR1 is MNHGY, CDR2 SAAAGT, per germline. This CDR3 has 13 amino acids. V gave up 7 bases and J gave up 2 bases, with 11 bases separating them. CDR3 residues: CASTPQGNTEAFF. For the CDR3, the DNA is TGTGCCAGCACCCCCCAGGGAAACACTGAAGCTTTCTTT.

This chain uses TRBV29-1 with TRBJ2-7, with unresolved D. From germline, CDR1 is SQVTM and CDR2 ANQGSEA. V was clipped by 4 bases and J by 2 bases, with 15 bases between them. CDR3 length equals 14 residues. The chain's CDR3 is CSVAPSLTTYEQYF. In nucleotides, the CDR3 is TGCAGCGTTGCCCCAAGCTTGACGACCTACGAGCAGTACTTC.

The gene calls are TRBV6-8 and TRBJ1-4; D not resolved. The germline V and J ends were trimmed by 2 bases and 0 bases, with 10 bases remaining between them. Looked up from germline, CDR1 is MNHGY and CDR2 is SAAAGT. The CDR3 consists of 16 residues. Here the CDR3 reads CASSYHPPATNEKLFF. The CDR3 DNA sequence: TGTGCCAGCAGTTACCACCCTCCTGCAACTAATGAAAAACTGTTTTTT.

The V and J genes are TRBV6-8 and TRBJ1-1; unclear D gene. Trimming shortened V by 7 bases and J by 0 bases, and 9 bases separated the two germline ends. Germline CDR1 and CDR2: MNHGY and SAAAGT. The CDR3 has 13 residues. CDR3 protein: CASNDGLNTEAFF. CDR3 coding DNA: TGTGCCAGCAATGACGGATTGAACACTGAAGCTTTCTTT.

This clone was seen only a few times. V is TRBV6-8 and J is TRBJ1-4, with 8 bases aligning to TRBD1. The CDR3 runs to 14 residues. V was pared by 7 bases and J by 8 bases, with 9 bases of the junction left unmatched. CDR1 and CDR2 from the germline V gene are MNHGY and SAAAGT. Written as DNA, the CDR3 is TGTGCCAGCACCTTCCAGGGGGCAGGGGAAAAACTGTTTTTT. Protein: CASTFQGAGEKLFF.

This clone ranks as medium-sized (0.01 to 0.1%). The V and J genes are TRBV11-3 and TRBJ1-2; D is ambiguous. Trimming cost V 5 bases and J 0 bases, with 10 bases left between them. CDR3 length equals 14 residues. The germline CDR1 and CDR2 sequences are SGHNT and YENEEA. CDR3 residues: CASSEDGANYGYTF. The CDR3 DNA reads as TGTGCCAGCAGCGAAGACGGAGCTAACTATGGCTACACCTTC.

CDR3 sequence (DNA): TGTGCCAGCAGTGAAGCGCTCGCTGCCGACAATGAGCAGTTCTTC. Amino acid sequence: CASSEALAADNEQFF. The V and J genes are TRBV9 and TRBJ2-1, with unresolved D. Looked up from germline, CDR1 is SGDLS and CDR2 is YYNGEE. This CDR3 has 15 residues. Between the trimmed V and J ends, which lost 5 bases and 5 bases, there was a span of 17 bases. The full variable domain, in which reference TRBV9 and TRBJ2-1 provide the parts outside the CDR3, is DSGVTQTPKHLITATGQRVTLRCSPRSGDLSVYWYQQSLDQGLQFLIQYYNGEERAKGNILERFSAQQFPDLHSELNLSSLELGDSALYFCASSEALAADNEQFFGPGTRLTVL.

This sequence joins TRBV28 and TRBJ1-4; the D is unclear. V lost 4 bases, J lost 10 bases, and 10 bases lay in between. The CDR3 totals 12 residues. In germline, CDR1 is MDHEN, CDR2 SYDVKM. CDR3 sequence: CASSWREGKLFF. The CDR3 DNA sequence: TGTGCCAGCAGTTGGAGGGAGGGAAAACTGTTTTTT.

Details on this clone: An end of the junction does not agree with germline; a read error may underlie this. This chain uses TRBV6-8 with TRBJ2-3, with TRBD1 matching over 9 bases. Germline V gene lookup returns CDR1 MNHGY and CDR2 SAAAGT. This CDR3 region has 13 residues. The CDR3 loop reads CASRTGGQDMQYF. CDR3 nucleotides: TGTGCCAGCAGGACAGGGGGTCAAGATATGCAGTATTTT.

The chain uses TRBV19 and TRBJ2-3; D unclear. The CDR3 runs 16 residues. Trimming stripped 4 bases from V and 3 bases from J, with 17 bases between. Germline V lookup: CDR1 LNHDA, CDR2 SQIVND (reference sequence). In DNA form, the CDR3 reads TGTGCCAGTAGTACCCTCAACACGGCTGGGACAGATACGCAGTATTTT. Its protein is CASSTLNTAGTDTQYF.

V usage is TRBV14 and J usage is TRBJ1-2; no firm D call. In germline, CDR1 is SGHDN, CDR2 FVKESK. Trimming took 1 base from V and 3 from J, leaving 9 bases between them. The CDR3 has 14 amino acids. CDR3 in amino acids: CASSQVAHYYGYTF. For the CDR3, the DNA is TGTGCCAGCAGCCAAGTGGCCCACTACTATGGCTACACCTTC.

V usage is TRBV25-1 and J usage is TRBJ2-3; weak D call: TRBD1 (6 bases). This CDR3 region has 16 residues. V lost 3 bases, J lost 1 base, and 14 bases lay in between. Germline V gene lookup returns CDR1 MGHDK and CDR2 SYGVNS. The CDR3 sequence: CASSDQRTDGTDTQYF. Here the CDR3 DNA reads TGTGCCAGCAGTGATCAAAGGACAGACGGCACAGATACGCAGTATTTT.

Judged by abundance, this clone is medium-sized. The chain uses TRBV12-5 and TRBJ2-5, with 10 bases lining up with TRBD1. This CDR3 is 15 amino acids long. Germline lookup yields CDR1 LGHNT and CDR2 FRNRAP. The CDR3 DNA reads as TGTGCCAGTTTGTCAGGAGACAGGGGGCGAGAGACCCAGTACTTC. Translating gives CASLSGDRGRETQYF.

This chain connects TRBV10-2 to TRBJ2-1; D may be TRBD2 (6 bases). The CDR3 is made up of 16 amino acids. The germline CDR1 and CDR2 sequences are WSHSY and SAAADI. V lost 0 bases to trimming and J lost 5 bases, with 14 bases between them. The CDR3 region has the DNA TGCGCCAGCAGTGAGTCAGGGTCGGGGGTGGACAATGAGCAGTTCTTC. Translated, it gives CASSESGSGVDNEQFF.

This clone is categorized as medium-sized. V gene TRBV11-3 combines with J gene TRBJ1-6, with TRBD1 identical over 11 bases. Germline values: CDR1 SGHNT, CDR2 YENEEA. Losses at the gene ends were 5 bases for V and 13 bases for J; bases not matched to a gene: 7. The CDR3 spans 14 residues. The CDR3 DNA sequence: TGTGCCAGCAGCCCTGGACAGGGGGCTCTGCCCCTCCACTTT. Protein product: CASSPGQGALPLHF.

This chain connects TRBV6-8 to TRBJ1-4, with D perhaps matching TRBD1 (6 bases). Germline CDR1 and CDR2: MNHGY and SAAAGT. The CDR3 is 13 residues long. The V and J ends lost 7 bases and 7 bases respectively, with 13 bases between them. The CDR3 sequence is CASTGTRGEKLFF. The DNA for the CDR3 is TGTGCCAGCACCGGGACAAGGGGTGAAAAACTGTTTTTT.

This clone came up a few times. V is TRBV7-6 and J is TRBJ2-3; D is undetermined. CDR3 length: 14 amino acids. Per the germline V gene, CDR1 is SGHVS and CDR2 is FNYEAQ. V lost 5 bases and J lost 0, with 9 bases in between. CDR3 sequence: CASSVEASTDTQYF. CDR3 in DNA: TGTGCCAGCAGCGTAGAGGCTAGCACAGATACGCAGTATTTT.

This clone was detected only a few times. The CDR3 bases are TGTGCCAGCAGTTACACAGGGCTGACAGATACGCAGTATTTT. Amino acid sequence: CASSYTGLTDTQYF. The chain links TRBV6-8 to TRBJ2-3; possibly TRBD1 for D (6 bases). This CDR3 comprises 14 residues. Germline CDR1 MNHGY, CDR2 SAAAGT. V lost 2 bases and J lost 3, with 9 bases in between.

J is TRBJ1-3 and V is TRBV6-8; 10 bases are a match to TRBD1. This CDR3 has 15 residues. Trimming at V came to 2 bases and at J to 2 bases, leaving 0 bases not matched to a gene. Germline V gene data show CDR1 as MNHGY and CDR2 as SAAAGT. CDR3 nucleotides: TGTGCCAGCAGTTACGGGACAGGGGCTGGAAACACCATATATTTT. Amino acid sequence: CASSYGTGAGNTIYF.

J is TRBJ2-1 and V is TRBV18, with TRBD2 as a possible D gene (5 bases). V was cut by 2 bases and J by 7 bases, with 12 bases left in between. CDR1 and CDR2 from the germline V gene are KGHSH and LQKENI. This CDR3 region has 14 residues. The CDR3 DNA reads as TGTGCCAGCTCACCAACGCCGGGGTCGAATGAGCAGTTCTTC. Translation gives CASSPTPGSNEQFF.